This entry concerns a single T cell receptor beta chain. Data came from immunoSEQ multiplex PCR; TCRdb stores just in-frame clones and leaves some out. The repertoire consists of 85,000 to 110,000 clones, with about 81% occurring once and the leading ten covering roughly 3.1%. The sample comes from a study of T cell clones after liver transplantation. This CDR3 contains 17 residues. V lost 3 bases to trimming and J lost 1 base, with 17 bases between them. Germline CDR1 is LNHDA and CDR2 is SQIVND (reference sequence). This sample comprised CD4+ T cells from blood, obtained around 50 months after liver transplant. This TCR was sampled from a human patient who received a liver transplant. Some T cells may be graft donor cells. The chain links TRBV19 to TRBJ2-3; D is unclear. For the CDR3, the DNA is TGTGCCAGTAGTATGCGGTCTTTCTCCTTTGGCACAGATACGCAGTATTTT. Encoded protein: CASSMRSFSFGTDTQYF.